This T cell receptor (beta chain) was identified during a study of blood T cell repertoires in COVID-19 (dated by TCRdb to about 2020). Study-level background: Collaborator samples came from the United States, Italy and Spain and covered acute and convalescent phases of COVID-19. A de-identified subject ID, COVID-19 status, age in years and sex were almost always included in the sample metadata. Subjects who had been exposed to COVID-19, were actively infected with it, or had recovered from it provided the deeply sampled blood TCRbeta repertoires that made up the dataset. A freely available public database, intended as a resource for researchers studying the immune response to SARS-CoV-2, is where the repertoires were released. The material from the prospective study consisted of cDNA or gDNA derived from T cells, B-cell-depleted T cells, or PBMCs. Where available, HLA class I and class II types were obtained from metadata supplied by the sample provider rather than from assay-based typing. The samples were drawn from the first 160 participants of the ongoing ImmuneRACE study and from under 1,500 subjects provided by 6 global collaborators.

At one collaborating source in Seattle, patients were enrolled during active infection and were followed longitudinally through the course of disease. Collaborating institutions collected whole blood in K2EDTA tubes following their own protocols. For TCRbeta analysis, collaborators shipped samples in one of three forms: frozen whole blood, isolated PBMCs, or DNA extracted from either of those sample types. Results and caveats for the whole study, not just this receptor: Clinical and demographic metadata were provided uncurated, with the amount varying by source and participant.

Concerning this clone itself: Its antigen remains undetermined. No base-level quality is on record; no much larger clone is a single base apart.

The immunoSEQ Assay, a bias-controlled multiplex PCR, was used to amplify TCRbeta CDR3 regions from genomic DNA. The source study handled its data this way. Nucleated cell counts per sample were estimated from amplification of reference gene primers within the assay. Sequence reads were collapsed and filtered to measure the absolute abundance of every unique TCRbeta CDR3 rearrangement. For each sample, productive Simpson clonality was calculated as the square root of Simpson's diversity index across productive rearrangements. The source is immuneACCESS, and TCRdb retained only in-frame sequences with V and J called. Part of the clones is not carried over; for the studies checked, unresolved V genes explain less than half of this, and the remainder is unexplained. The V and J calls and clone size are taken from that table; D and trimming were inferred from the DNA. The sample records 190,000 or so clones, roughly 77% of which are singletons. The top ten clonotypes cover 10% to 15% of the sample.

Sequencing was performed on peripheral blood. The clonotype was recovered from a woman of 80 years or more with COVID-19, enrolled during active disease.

The DNA reads TGTGCCAGCAGTGCTGACAGGAGTAATGAAAAACTGTTTTTT. The resulting protein is CASSADRSNEKLFF. The receptor chain draws on TRBV2 and TRBJ1-4; TRBD1 could be the D gene, as 6 bases match. Taken from cysteine to phenylalanine, the CDR3 has 14 residues. Only the CDR3 DNA stays, 42 bases, in frame from base 1. The germline V gene sets CDR1 to SNHLY and CDR2 to FYNNEI. Trimming costs V 4 bases and J 4 bases, and their ends lie 10 bases apart.